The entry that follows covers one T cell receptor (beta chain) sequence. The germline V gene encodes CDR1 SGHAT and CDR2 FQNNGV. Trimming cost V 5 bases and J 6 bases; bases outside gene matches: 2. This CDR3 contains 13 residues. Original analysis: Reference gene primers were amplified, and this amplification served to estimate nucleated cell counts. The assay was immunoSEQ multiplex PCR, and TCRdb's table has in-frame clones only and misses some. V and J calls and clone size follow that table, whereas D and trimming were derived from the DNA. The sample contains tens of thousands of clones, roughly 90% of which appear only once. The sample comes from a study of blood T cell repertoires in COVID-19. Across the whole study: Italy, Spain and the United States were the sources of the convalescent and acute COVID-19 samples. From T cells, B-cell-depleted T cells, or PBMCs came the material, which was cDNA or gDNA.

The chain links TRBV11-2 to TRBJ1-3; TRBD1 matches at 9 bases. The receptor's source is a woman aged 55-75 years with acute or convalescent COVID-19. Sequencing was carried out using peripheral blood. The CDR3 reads CASSRDRVNTIYF. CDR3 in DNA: TGTGCCAGCAGCCGGGACAGGGTAAACACCATATATTTT. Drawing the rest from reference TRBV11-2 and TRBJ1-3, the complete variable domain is EAGVAQSPRYKIIEKRQSVAFWCNPISGHATLYWYQQILGQGPKLLIQFQNNGVVDDSQLPKDRFSAERLKGVDSTLKIQPAKLEDSAVYLCASSRDRVNTIYFGEGSWLTVV.